The text below deals with one TCR beta chain. Its specific antigen is unknown. No base qualities exist here, and no much larger clone lies one base off it. The receptor library was made with the immunoSEQ multiplex PCR assay. A mixture of 60 forward primers for TCR Vbeta segments and 13 reverse primers for TCR Jbeta segments was used in the multiplex PCR. Amplification of the CDR3 region of rearranged TCR beta genes was performed with a multiplex PCR assay on genomic DNA. The amplified TCR beta libraries were sequenced on the Illumina HiSeq System as 87-base-pair reads. As for the authors' bioinformatics: A later analysis tallied around 87 million unique TCR beta chains across the approximately 670 repertoires, and about 10 million of those chains were shared by two or more donors. To remove PCR and sequencing errors, raw reads were error-corrected and collapsed into unique sequences using a nearest-neighbor algorithm that merged closely related sequences. CDR3 sequences were aligned to IMGT reference sequences to assign V, D and J gene segments. For a sequence to be retained, a match of at least six nucleotides to both a V gene segment and a J gene segment was required. Rearrangements were called productive when the CDR3 lacked stop codons and stayed in frame with V and J; all others were non-productive. CDR3 was defined by IMGT convention, running from the second conserved V-encoded cysteine to the conserved J-encoded phenylalanine. The earlier analysis of fewer than 750 of the donors excluded sequences that lacked an unambiguous match to a single V gene segment. In an earlier analysis of a few hundred of the donors, a V segment was called functional when productive rearrangements were above 56.7%, and segregating when the standard deviation between donors exceeded 5%. A statistical classification framework was built for diagnosing cytomegalovirus status from the catalog of TCR beta chain sequences. V and J gene assignment, in a later analysis, came from comparing TCR nucleotide sequences with IMGT/GENE-DB human TR gene sequences. The TCRdist pipeline was used in a later analysis to assign CDR3 sequences and most-parsimonious VDJ recombination scenarios. In a later analysis, every TCR beta chain was defined by the combination of its CDR3 amino acid sequence and its V-gene family, and reads without a unique V-gene family were dropped. A later analysis removed 592 highly shared, low-generation-probability nucleotide sequences to deal with suspected cross-contamination and a sequencing artifact. In a later analysis, a clonal expansion index was calculated for each public chain from normalized within-repertoire ranks of inferred template counts. In a later analysis, generation probabilities were computed with a VDJ recombination model fitted to out-of-frame rearrangements, and the resulting probabilities were checked against IGoR. Hypergeometric tests were used in a later analysis to score TCR-TCR, TCR-HLA and TCR-CMV co-occurrence, with a repertoire-size bias correction applied to the TCR pairs. In a later analysis, false discovery rates were estimated by permuting HLA or CMV assignments 20 times. In a later analysis, co-occurring TCRs were grouped using DBSCAN, and TCRdist sequence similarity was added for clustering within HLA-allele-positive subsets. Repertoires with fewer than 30,000 or more than 120,000 public chains, plus five repertoires with anomalous nucleotide sharing, were excluded from co-occurrence clustering. TCRdb provides this immuneACCESS table in a form limited to in-frame rearrangements. Some clones are lacking; in checked studies, under half of them reflect an unresolved V gene, and why the rest are absent is not known. V, J and clone size were drawn from that table, and D and trimming were deduced from the DNA. The sample table contains approximately 150,000 clones; only one count was recorded for about 77% of them. Of the sample, 7.4% falls within the top ten clones.

This record comes from a study of cytomegalovirus exposure and HLA in healthy donors (dated by TCRdb to the late 2010s). About the full investigation: An earlier analysis of several hundred of the donors reported approximately 300 Gb of sequence data and around 110 million unique TCR beta sequences from about 179 million T cells. Around 330 gigabases of sequencing data and around 80 million unique TCR sequences made up an early release that covered 500 to 650 HLA-typed donors. The genetic ancestry cluster associated with self-reported Caucasian donors included 81% of the 300 to 450 genotyped donors. The study aimed to test whether cataloging public T cell receptors could reveal signatures of past pathogen exposure. Using immunosequencing, the study profiled T cell repertoires from about 650 subjects and related those repertoires to cytomegalovirus serostatus. Besides the first cohort of 666 subjects, a separate validation cohort made up of 120 different subjects was used. To predict cytomegalovirus infection status, the study combined high-throughput TCR immunosequencing, statistical association of individual TCRs with disease status, and machine learning. A later analysis re-analyzed previously published TCR beta repertoires from roughly 630 donors and added high-resolution HLA genotyping to study TCR occurrence patterns. Rather than using new phenotypic data, the later analysis identified candidate immune exposures from TCR beta sequences and from how often those sequences occurred across donors. An earlier analysis of some 500 of the donors used high-throughput TCR beta sequencing to judge whether each TCR beta V gene segment behaved as functional or pseudogenic. Donor age, sex, ethnicity and CMV serostatus were compiled together with the repertoire data. In a later genetic analysis, genome-wide SNP genotypes for about three fifths of the roughly 670 donors were used, and that subset was treated as a discovery cohort. All discovery cohort repertoires had been generated using a single sequencing platform. Both class I and class II loci were covered by HLA typing, at four-digit resolution. The number of typed donors differed by locus: about 620-630 for A, B, C, DRB1 and DQB1; approximately 520 for DQA1; over 600 for DPA1; and roughly 450 for DPB1. Because of strong linkage in the cohort, five DR-DQ haplotypes were treated as single units for association and clustering. Among some 410 genotyped donors of the cohort, an average of about 240,000 unique TCR beta nucleotide sequences were sequenced per donor, 15% to 20% of them non-productive. Overall study outcomes, separate from this receptor: The presence/absence analyses assumed that sequencing depth was roughly uniform across donors, and that assumption may not be true. In a later analysis, 15,000 to 20,000 TCR beta sequences were associated with specific HLA alleles at a false discovery rate of 0.05. In a later genetic analysis, a missense DCLRE1C variant was associated with V-gene and J-gene trimming of TCR beta chains, and the association was replicated in an independent cohort. In a later analysis, the rate of TCR association differed among HLA loci, with DRB1 alleles having the most associated TCRs and HLA-C alleles having the fewest. In an earlier analysis of approximately 600 of the donors, most TCR beta V segments were observed in productive rearrangements about 90% or about 30% of the time, broadly matching IMGT annotations. A few of the identified cytomegalovirus-associated TCR beta chains were confirmed in vitro to be specific for cytomegalovirus antigens. For the cohort, immune exposure information was limited to CMV serostatus. Because HLA typing was missing for some donors at each locus, association tests included only the typed subset. Because counts were too low, roughly 16 rarely observed V segments, including chromosome 9 orphons, were left out of the earlier analysis of some 600 of the donors. A cluster of highly shared sequence variants was judged likely to represent a technical artifact of the sequencing pipeline. Strong co-occurrence of HLA alleles, especially DR and DQ, made assigning TCR associations to individual alleles difficult. In a later analysis, most CMV-associated TCR beta chains were found to appear HLA-restricted, with HLA associations seemingly driven largely by CMV exposure. In a later analysis, HLA-associated TCR beta chains were found to be more clonally expanded and to have lower generation probabilities than equally common non-associated chains. A further reported finding was that TCR beta sequences accurately predicted the HLA-A and HLA-B alleles for most subjects in the first cohort. A later analysis reported that several top co-occurrence clusters appeared linked to parvovirus B19, influenza, CMV and Epstein-Barr virus. Most TCR sequences were observed very rarely across donors, whereas some public TCRs were present in many individuals. The 87-base-pair reads could not distinguish some IMGT-functional V segments, including TRBV6-2 and TRBV6-3, so those segments were excluded. Compared with the approximately 700-donor mean, donors in an Asian-associated ancestry cluster had fewer N-insertions in productive TCRs, according to a later genetic analysis. In this cohort, only TCR beta chains were sequenced, and detectable features were limited by the absence of alpha or paired-chain data. According to the authors, the approach could potentially be generalized to other disease states and immunological phenotypes. The study listed around 160 TCR beta chains as associated with cytomegalovirus. Cytomegalovirus status was reported to be diagnosed by the classifier with high specificity and sensitivity in both the original and validation cohorts. Correlated functional status among segregating V segments might reflect linkage disequilibrium, but an unknown experimental factor could not be ruled out.

The cohort consisted of hundreds of healthy bone marrow donors. At the time of sampling, all cohort members were nominally healthy, though unrecorded immune exposures were likely present. The donor was CMV seropositive and belonged to the group of 250 to 300 seropositive cohort members. Each donor provided a peripheral blood sample, and peripheral blood mononuclear cells were used for TCR beta sequencing. Genomic DNA extraction from the blood cell samples was performed with the Qiagen DNeasy Blood Extraction Kit. The CDR1 and CDR2 encoded by the germline V gene are SGHDT and YYEEEE. From V the trimming removes 4 bases and from J it removes 15 bases, while the gene matches leave 9 bases of the junction unaccounted for. From its cysteine to its phenylalanine, the CDR3 spans 13 amino acids. Solely the CDR3 DNA is kept, with 39 bases framed from the first base.

This chain joins TRBV5-6 to TRBJ2-1; TRBD1 fits 11 bases in the junction. The source of this sequence is a male donor in good health and CMV-seropositive. The sample consisted of PBMCs. The CDR3 has the sequence CASSVGWGQGGFF. The nucleotide sequence is given as TGTGCCAGCAGCGTGGGATGGGGACAGGGGGGGTTCTTC. Reference TRBV5-6 and TRBJ2-1 proteins supply the regions before and after the CDR3; the full variable domain is: DAGVTQSPTHLIKTRGQQVTLRCSPKSGHDTVSWYQQALGQGPQFIFQYYEEEERQRGNFPDRFSGHQFPNYSSELNVNALLLGDSALYLCASSVGWGQGGFFGPGTRLTVL.